A selection of T cell receptor beta chains follows, all from one sample in a study of post-analysis software for immune sequencing data. TCRdb used MiXCR to reprocess the PCR reads, holding one entry per CDR3 protein. The sample holds 150,000 to 200,000 distinct CDR3 sequences, roughly 34% seen once. Sequencing used blood, obtained after autologous hematopoietic stem cell transplantation. The receptors stem from a girl under 18 with multiple sclerosis. Both conserved end residues are part of each CDR3. The order of the fields is V gene, D gene, J gene, clone size, CDR3 DNA, CDR3 protein. The D gene is left open where the match is weak. Only some rows state a clone size, as once, few, many or a class for expanded clones.

v_call: TRBV5-6; d_call: .; j_call: TRBJ2-4; clone_size: .; cdr3_nt: TGTGCCAGCAGTACTCGACAACTAGCCAAAAACATTCAGTACTTC; cdr3_aa: CASSTRQLAKNIQYF
v_call: TRBV10-2; d_call: TRBD1; j_call: TRBJ2-3; clone_size: .; cdr3_nt: TGCGCCAGCAGTGAGGAGTTCACAGGGGTGGGCACAGATACGCAGTATTTT; cdr3_aa: CASSEEFTGVGTDTQYF
v_call: TRBV7-6; d_call: TRBD1; j_call: TRBJ2-1; clone_size: .; cdr3_nt: TGTGCCAGCAGCGAGGGACAGGGTTATGGGGCAATCTACAATGAGCAGTTCTTC; cdr3_aa: CASSEGQGYGAIYNEQFF
v_call: TRBV12-3/TRBV12-4; d_call: TRBD1; j_call: TRBJ2-1; clone_size: .; cdr3_nt: TGTGCCAGCAGTAGGACAGGCGACAATGAGCAGTTCTTC; cdr3_aa: CASSRTGDNEQFF
v_call: TRBV5-1; d_call: TRBD2; j_call: TRBJ2-1; clone_size: .; cdr3_nt: TGCGCCAGCAGCTTGGCCTCACTAGCGGGAGCTCCCCATGAGCAGTTCTTC; cdr3_aa: CASSLASLAGAPHEQFF
v_call: TRBV18; d_call: .; j_call: TRBJ1-6; clone_size: .; cdr3_nt: TGTGCCAGCTCCCCAACGGGGCAGGGGAATTCACCCCTCCACTTT; cdr3_aa: CASSPTGQGNSPLHF
v_call: TRBV30; d_call: TRBD2; j_call: TRBJ2-4; clone_size: .; cdr3_nt: TGTGCCTGGAGTGTACTCCGGACTAGCGGGAGGGGGGCCAAAAACATTCAGTACTTC; cdr3_aa: CAWSVLRTSGRGAKNIQYF
v_call: TRBV7-2; d_call: TRBD1; j_call: TRBJ2-3; clone_size: few; cdr3_nt: TGTGCCAGCAGCACGGGACAGGGAACAGATACGCAGTATTTT; cdr3_aa: CASSTGQGTDTQYF
v_call: TRBV12-3/TRBV12-4; d_call: .; j_call: TRBJ1-1; clone_size: few; cdr3_nt: TGTGCCAGCATCGCAGGATCGACGGGGTTGGCTTTCTTT; cdr3_aa: CASIAGSTGLAFF
v_call: TRBV3-1; d_call: TRBD2; j_call: TRBJ2-7; clone_size: few; cdr3_nt: TGTGCCAGCAGCCGAGCCTCACTAAGCGGGAGTCCCTCCTACGAGCAGTACTTC; cdr3_aa: CASSRASLSGSPSYEQYF
v_call: TRBV20-1; d_call: TRBD1; j_call: TRBJ1-1; clone_size: .; cdr3_nt: TGCAGTGCTAGAGTCAGGGGGGTTGGGACTGAAGCTTTCTTT; cdr3_aa: CSARVRGVGTEAFF
v_call: TRBV6-8; d_call: .; j_call: TRBJ2-5; clone_size: few; cdr3_nt: TGTGCCAGCAGTTACCACGACAGGTACCAAGAGACCCAGTACTTC; cdr3_aa: CASSYHDRYQETQYF
v_call: TRBV6-5; d_call: .; j_call: TRBJ1-2; clone_size: few; cdr3_nt: TGTGCCAGCAGTACAGGACTAGACTATGGCTACACCTTC; cdr3_aa: CASSTGLDYGYTF
v_call: TRBV28; d_call: .; j_call: TRBJ2-7; clone_size: .; cdr3_nt: TGTGCCAGCAGTTTGAGACGGGATGGCCTCTTCTACGAGCAGTACTTC; cdr3_aa: CASSLRRDGLFYEQYF
v_call: TRBV29-1; d_call: TRBD2; j_call: TRBJ2-3; clone_size: many; cdr3_nt: TGCAGCGTTGAAGATCTAAGGCTAGCGGGAGTAGATACGCAGTATTTT; cdr3_aa: CSVEDLRLAGVDTQYF
v_call: TRBV2; d_call: .; j_call: TRBJ2-7; clone_size: few; cdr3_nt: TGTGCCACCCTATTCGGCAACTCCTACGAGCAGTACTTC; cdr3_aa: CATLFGNSYEQYF
v_call: TRBV28; d_call: .; j_call: TRBJ2-1; clone_size: .; cdr3_nt: TGTGCCAGCAGTAACTTAGCGGAGAGGAATGAGCAGTTCTTC; cdr3_aa: CASSNLAERNEQFF
v_call: TRBV5-1; d_call: TRBD2; j_call: TRBJ2-1; clone_size: .; cdr3_nt: TGCGCCAGCAGCTTGGCTAGCGGGTCGTACGATGAGCAGTTCTTC; cdr3_aa: CASSLASGSYDEQFF
v_call: TRBV12-3/TRBV12-4; d_call: .; j_call: TRBJ1-1; clone_size: .; cdr3_nt: TGTGCCAGCAGTCGCGGCGGGCTGATGAACACTGAAGCTTTCTTT; cdr3_aa: CASSRGGLMNTEAFF
v_call: TRBV12-3/TRBV12-4; d_call: .; j_call: TRBJ1-5; clone_size: .; cdr3_nt: TGTGCCAGCAGGTTCCAGGGGAATCAGCCCCAGCATTTT; cdr3_aa: CASRFQGNQPQHF
v_call: TRBV29-1; d_call: .; j_call: TRBJ1-5; clone_size: few; cdr3_nt: TGCAGCTCCCCCACCGGGGGAAGCAATCAGCCCCAGCATTTT; cdr3_aa: CSSPTGGSNQPQHF
v_call: TRBV4-1; d_call: TRBD1; j_call: TRBJ2-5; clone_size: many; cdr3_nt: TGCGCCAGCAGCCAAACTAACGACAGGGGGGAGACCCAGTACTTC; cdr3_aa: CASSQTNDRGETQYF
v_call: TRBV5-1; d_call: TRBD2; j_call: TRBJ2-1; clone_size: once; cdr3_nt: TGCGCCCGCAGCTCGGCACTACTAGCGGGAGGGCCCAATGAGCAGTTCTTC; cdr3_aa: CARSSALLAGGPNEQFF
v_call: TRBV20-1; d_call: .; j_call: TRBJ2-7; clone_size: many; cdr3_nt: TGCAGTGCACCCTCGGGGGGCCCCTACGAGCAGTACTTC; cdr3_aa: CSAPSGGPYEQYF
v_call: TRBV13; d_call: .; j_call: TRBJ1-2; clone_size: few; cdr3_nt: TGTGCCAGCAGTCAGCGGAACTATGGCTACACCTTC; cdr3_aa: CASSQRNYGYTF
v_call: TRBV12-3/TRBV12-4; d_call: .; j_call: TRBJ1-5; clone_size: .; cdr3_nt: TGTGCCAGCAGCCCCGGGGGTGCCGGGCGGCCCCAGCATTTT; cdr3_aa: CASSPGGAGRPQHF
v_call: TRBV6-5; d_call: .; j_call: TRBJ2-1; clone_size: once; cdr3_nt: TGTGCCAGCAGTTACGGTGTGGGGCGGGACTTGGGTAATGAGCAGTTCTTC; cdr3_aa: CASSYGVGRDLGNEQFF
v_call: TRBV5-6; d_call: .; j_call: TRBJ2-7; clone_size: .; cdr3_nt: TGTGCCAGCAGCCCCGGGTGGCAGAAAACCTACGAGCAGTACTTC; cdr3_aa: CASSPGWQKTYEQYF
v_call: TRBV6-6; d_call: .; j_call: TRBJ1-5; clone_size: .; cdr3_nt: TGTGCCAGCAGTTACGGCGACGGGGGGCACCAGCCCCAGCATTTT; cdr3_aa: CASSYGDGGHQPQHF
v_call: TRBV7-9; d_call: .; j_call: TRBJ1-5; clone_size: few; cdr3_nt: TGTGCCAGCAGCCAAACGGGAAATCAGCCCCAGCATTTT; cdr3_aa: CASSQTGNQPQHF
v_call: TRBV6-6; d_call: .; j_call: TRBJ2-7; clone_size: once; cdr3_nt: TGTGCCAGCAGCTCCATCGGCTACGAGCAGTACTTC; cdr3_aa: CASSSIGYEQYF
v_call: TRBV20-1; d_call: .; j_call: TRBJ1-5; clone_size: .; cdr3_nt: TGCAGTGCTAGAGATACCTCGGCGCAGCCCAATCAGCCCCAGCATTTT; cdr3_aa: CSARDTSAQPNQPQHF
v_call: TRBV27; d_call: .; j_call: TRBJ2-1; clone_size: .; cdr3_nt: TGTGCCAGCAGTTTATCGGCCAATTACAATGAGCAGTTCTTC; cdr3_aa: CASSLSANYNEQFF
v_call: TRBV29-1; d_call: TRBD1; j_call: TRBJ1-1; clone_size: few; cdr3_nt: TGCAGCGTTGTTGGACAGGGGGTTCAAGCTTTCTTT; cdr3_aa: CSVVGQGVQAFF
v_call: TRBV7-2; d_call: TRBD2; j_call: TRBJ2-2; clone_size: few; cdr3_nt: TGTGCCAGCAGCTTAGCGGTAGCGGGAGGTACCGGGGAGCTGTTTTTT; cdr3_aa: CASSLAVAGGTGELFF
v_call: TRBV30; d_call: TRBD1; j_call: TRBJ2-5; clone_size: .; cdr3_nt: TGTGCCTTCAATCAAGACAGGGGGCGGGTTGGCCAAGAGACCCAGTACTTC; cdr3_aa: CAFNQDRGRVGQETQYF
v_call: TRBV7-3; d_call: TRBD2; j_call: TRBJ2-1; clone_size: .; cdr3_nt: TGTGCCGGCAGCTCCATGAGCGGGAGCTCCTACAATGAGCAGTTCTTC; cdr3_aa: CAGSSMSGSSYNEQFF
v_call: TRBV24-1; d_call: .; j_call: TRBJ2-1; clone_size: many; cdr3_nt: TGTGCCACCAGTGTTCCTGGGAACAATGAGCAGTTCTTC; cdr3_aa: CATSVPGNNEQFF
v_call: TRBV5-6; d_call: .; j_call: TRBJ2-3; clone_size: many; cdr3_nt: TGTGCCAGCATCGATCTATCAGGTGGCCTGAGCACAGATACGCAGTATTTT; cdr3_aa: CASIDLSGGLSTDTQYF
v_call: TRBV29-1; d_call: .; j_call: TRBJ2-1; clone_size: many; cdr3_nt: TGCAGCGTTGAAGATTCGGCGGGGAAGTGGTACAATGAGCAGTTCTTC; cdr3_aa: CSVEDSAGKWYNEQFF
v_call: TRBV5-5; d_call: TRBD1; j_call: TRBJ2-7; clone_size: .; cdr3_nt: TGTGCCAGCAGCGAGCCGGGACAGGGGAGCTCCTACGAGCAGTACTTC; cdr3_aa: CASSEPGQGSSYEQYF
v_call: TRBV7-9; d_call: .; j_call: TRBJ1-1; clone_size: many; cdr3_nt: TGTGCCAGCAGCCAAGGGGGGACCGCGAACACTGAAGCTTTCTTT; cdr3_aa: CASSQGGTANTEAFF
v_call: TRBV9; d_call: .; j_call: TRBJ1-2; clone_size: .; cdr3_nt: TGTGCCGGCAGCGAATGGGACGATAGGGGCTACACCTTC; cdr3_aa: CAGSEWDDRGYTF
v_call: TRBV6-6; d_call: TRBD2; j_call: TRBJ2-3; clone_size: .; cdr3_nt: TGTGCCAGCAGTTTACTAGCGGGAGGGGTAGATACGCAGTATTTT; cdr3_aa: CASSLLAGGVDTQYF
v_call: TRBV4-1; d_call: TRBD1; j_call: TRBJ1-1; clone_size: many; cdr3_nt: TGCGCCAGCAGCCAGGCGGGACAGGGGACCACTGAAGCTTTCTTT; cdr3_aa: CASSQAGQGTTEAFF
v_call: TRBV6-5; d_call: .; j_call: TRBJ2-7; clone_size: few; cdr3_nt: TGTGCCAGCAAAGGTTGGCCGTGGAAAACAGACGAGCAGTACTTC; cdr3_aa: CASKGWPWKTDEQYF
v_call: TRBV20-1; d_call: .; j_call: TRBJ2-1; clone_size: .; cdr3_nt: TGCAGTGCTAGATCCCGAGGGTTTTACAATGAGCAGTTCTTC; cdr3_aa: CSARSRGFYNEQFF
v_call: TRBV24-1; d_call: .; j_call: TRBJ2-1; clone_size: .; cdr3_nt: TGTGCCACCAGTGATTTGGGGCAGGGTAAGGCGAACAATGAGCAGTTCTTC; cdr3_aa: CATSDLGQGKANNEQFF
v_call: TRBV20-1; d_call: .; j_call: TRBJ2-7; clone_size: once; cdr3_nt: TGCAGTGCTGGGAGGCACTTCTCCTACGAGCAGTACTTC; cdr3_aa: CSAGRHFSYEQYF
v_call: TRBV4-1; d_call: .; j_call: TRBJ2-7; clone_size: .; cdr3_nt: TGCGCCAGCAGCCAAGAGTGGGTACCTACCTACGAGCAGTACTTC; cdr3_aa: CASSQEWVPTYEQYF